Below are 26 T cell receptor beta chains sequenced from a single sample in a study of shared clonotypes between healthy human individuals. The data were produced by immunoSEQ multiplex PCR, yet TCRdb's version contains in-frame clones alone and is incomplete. The sample has about a million clones, about 75% seen once; the top ten hold about 1.5%. The sequencing sample was made of memory CD4+ T cells sorted from blood. Subset here: CD45RA-negative fraction. These receptor sequences come from a man younger than 35 in good health.

The chain employs TRBV4-1 and TRBJ1-4; D remains unclear. Trimming pared 0 bases from V and 0 bases from J, leaving 11 bases between. The CDR3 is 17 residues long. The germline gives CDR1 MGHRA, CDR2 YSYEKL. The CDR3 nucleotides are TGCGCCAGCAGCCAAGAATCCCTAAGGTCAACTAATGAAAAACTGTTTTTT. This gives the protein CASSQESLRSTNEKLFF.

This rearrangement joins TRBV10-3 to TRBJ1-6; TRBD1 matches 7 bases. The V segment lost 6 bases and the J segment 10 bases; nucleotides outside the gene matches: 9. Germline V CDR1 and CDR2: ENHRY, SYGVKD. The CDR3 covers 14 residues. The CDR3 loop is CAISRQGETSPLHF. In DNA form, the CDR3 reads TGTGCCATCAGCCGACAGGGAGAGACCTCACCCCTCCACTTT.

J is TRBJ1-3 and V is TRBV5-1; D is perhaps TRBD1 (6 bases). The CDR3 spans 15 residues. With 4 bases removed from V and 0 bases from J, the gap between germline ends came to 11 bases. Germline lookup yields CDR1 SGHRS and CDR2 YFSETQ. The CDR3, as DNA: TGCGCCAGCAGCGGAGCGACAGGCTCTGGAAACACCATATATTTT. It translates to CASSGATGSGNTIYF.

This clone has only one observation. The CDR3 nucleotides are TGTGCCAGCAGTGGGGGCCCTGTGAAGGCCGGGGAGCTGTTTTTT. Translated: CASSGGPVKAGELFF. The chain employs TRBV2 and TRBJ2-2; D might be TRBD1 (5 bases). The length of the CDR3 is 15 residues. The germline gives CDR1 SNHLY, CDR2 FYNNEI. Deletions cut 4 bases from V and 6 bases from J, with 15 bases between.

This sequence joins TRBV6-5 and TRBJ2-5; 11 bases align to TRBD2. This CDR3 contains 15 residues. V shed 3 bases and J 5 bases; nucleotides not matched to a gene: 5. Germline CDR1 is MNHEY and CDR2 is SVGAGI. The chain's CDR3 is CASSYLAGGRETQYF. DNA for the CDR3: TGTGCCAGCAGTTATCTAGCGGGGGGCAGGGAGACCCAGTACTTC.

About this clone: The same CDR3 also results from other DNA sequences found in this sample. The V call is TRBV30, the J call TRBJ1-2; a possible D gene is TRBD1 (5 bases). Germline V gives CDR1 GTSNPN, CDR2 SVGIG (reference sequence). The CDR3 consists of 11 residues. The V end lost 5 bases, the J end lost 2 bases, and 6 bases lay between the germline ends. The CDR3 region is CAWSGNYGYTF. Written as DNA, the CDR3 is TGTGCCTGGTCAGGGAACTATGGCTACACCTTC.

The chain recombines TRBV10-3 with TRBJ2-2; a possible D gene is TRBD2 (6 bases). The V gene's germline CDR1 is ENHRY and CDR2 SYGVKD. This CDR3 is built from 11 residues. The V end lost 10 bases, the J end lost 7 bases, and 10 bases lay between the germline ends. The CDR3 loop is CATEGIGELFF. The CDR3, as DNA: TGTGCCACGGAGGGGATCGGGGAGCTGTTTTTT.

In DNA form, the CDR3 reads TGTGCCTGGAGTGTATGGGCCGGGACAGGGATATCACCCCTCCACTTT. Residues: CAWSVWAGTGISPLHF. The V call is TRBV30, the J call TRBJ1-6; TRBD1 matches at 9 bases. The CDR3 is 16 amino acids. V shed 0 bases, J shed 10 bases, and the junction held 10 bases outside the gene matches. Germline V lookup: CDR1 GTSNPN, CDR2 SVGIG (reference sequence).

The V gene is TRBV7-9, the J gene TRBJ2-7; maybe TRBD2 (5 bases). This CDR3 contains 15 residues. The germline V gene has CDR1 SEHNR and CDR2 FQNEAQ (reference sequence). Trimming took off 5 bases at V and 5 bases at J, with 19 bases between the two ends. The chain's CDR3 is CASSPSGRLGDEQYF. The CDR3, as DNA: TGTGCCAGCAGCCCTTCCGGGCGATTGGGAGACGAGCAGTACTTC.

The chain joins TRBV14 to TRBJ1-5; D unresolved. CDR3 length: 16 residues. V was shortened by 3 bases and J by 0 bases, with 12 bases between the two germline ends. The germline V gene has CDR1 SGHDN and CDR2 FVKESK. CDR3 in DNA: TGTGCCAGCAGCCAGGTCCGTCATCTTAGCAATCAGCCCCAGCATTTT. Protein sequence: CASSQVRHLSNQPQHF.

V is TRBV15 and J is TRBJ2-2, with D possibly being TRBD1 (5 bases). This CDR3 region has 15 residues. Germline CDR1 is LNHNV and CDR2 is YYDKDF (reference sequence). The ends were cut back, 0 bases at V and 7 bases at J, with 12 bases in the middle. This CDR3 is CATSRDSRVIGELFF. The CDR3 coding sequence is TGTGCCACCAGCAGAGATTCCAGGGTGATCGGGGAGCTGTTTTTT.

About this clone itself: At one of its ends the junction is not consistent with the germline gene, which may arise from a read error. The chain has TRBV5-1 and TRBJ1-6; 8 bases are a match to TRBD1. Germline values: CDR1 SGHRS, CDR2 YFSETQ. This CDR3 is built from 15 residues. This CDR3 reads CASSTKDRELSPLHF. DNA of the CDR3: TGTGCCAGCAGCACCAAGGACAGGGAGCTCTCACCCCTCCACTTT.

The J gene is TRBJ2-2, the V gene TRBV9, with D perhaps matching TRBD2 (5 bases). Trimming removed 3 bases from V and 4 bases from J, with 10 bases in between. The CDR3 is made up of 14 amino acids. The V gene's germline CDR1 is SGDLS and CDR2 YYNGEE. This CDR3 reads CASSDLRGTGELFF. In nucleotides, the CDR3 is TGTGCCAGCAGCGACCTACGGGGCACCGGGGAGCTGTTTTTT.

The CDR3, as DNA: TGTGCCAGCAGCTTGGCGGGAACCGCTACCTACGAGCAGTACTTC. Translated, it gives CASSLAGTATYEQYF. The rearrangement links TRBV5-5 to TRBJ2-7, with a possible D match to TRBD2 (5 bases). V dropped 0 bases and J dropped 2 bases, with 12 bases sitting between them. The CDR3 consists of 15 residues. Germline V gene lookup returns CDR1 SGHKS and CDR2 YYEKEE (reference sequence).

The chain uses TRBV5-4 and TRBJ1-1, with 10 positions matching TRBD1. The V and J ends lost 4 bases and 0 bases, in that order; junction bases with no gene match: 9. The germline CDR1 and CDR2 sequences are SGHNT and YYREEE (reference sequence). The CDR3 extends over 17 amino acids. The CDR3 region is CASSAGTGVTMNTEAFF. The CDR3 nucleotides are TGTGCCAGCAGCGCCGGGACAGGGGTTACCATGAACACTGAAGCTTTCTTT.

The CDR3 loop is CAWSVLGRGVAKNIQYF. The CDR3 DNA follows: TGTGCCTGGAGTGTACTCGGACGGGGGGTGGCCAAAAACATTCAGTACTTC. The chain recombines TRBV30 with TRBJ2-4, with TRBD2 matching 7 bases. This CDR3 has 17 amino acids. Trimming took 0 bases from V and 1 from J; bases not matched to a gene: 9. Germline-derived CDR1 and CDR2 are GTSNPN and SVGIG (reference sequence).

Ten or more counts support this clone. V and J are TRBV11-3 and TRBJ2-7; D tentatively fits TRBD1 or TRBD2 (5 bases each). V was pared by 4 bases and J by 8 bases, with 15 bases between. In germline, CDR1 is SGHNT, CDR2 YENEEA. The CDR3 sequence is 13 residues long. The DNA of the CDR3 is TGTGCCAGCAGCTCCGTTTGGGACCCCAAGCAGTACTTC. Its translation: CASSSVWDPKQYF.

This rearrangement joins TRBV7-3 to TRBJ2-5, with 12 bases lining up with TRBD2. CDR1 SGHTA and CDR2 FQGTGA come from the germline V gene. The CDR3 spans 15 residues. V shed 5 bases, J shed 5 bases, and the junction held 6 bases outside the gene matches. The CDR3 sequence is CASSLLAGGFETQYF. The CDR3, as DNA: TGTGCCAGCAGCCTACTAGCGGGGGGATTTGAGACCCAGTACTTC.

This chain connects TRBV10-1 to TRBJ2-3, with 7 bases that match TRBD1. This CDR3 contains 13 residues. The J segment lost 6 bases and the V segment lost 2 bases, leaving 2 bases of the junction unmatched. In germline, CDR1 is WNHNN, CDR2 SYGVQD (reference sequence). CDR3 DNA: TGCGCCAGCAGTGAGCTACAGGGGGATACGCAGTATTTT. This sequence encodes CASSELQGDTQYF.

The chain couples TRBV25-1 to TRBJ1-1; D not certain. CDR1 MGHDK and CDR2 SYGVNS come from the germline V gene. The CDR3 sequence is 12 residues long. V lost 6 bases and J lost 1, with 6 bases in between. The CDR3 region has the DNA TGTGCCAGCAGAAAGAGGAACACTGAAGCTTTCTTT. Its translation: CASRKRNTEAFF.

This chain uses TRBV5-1 with TRBJ1-4; no clear D gene. V lost 4 bases and J 0 bases, leaving 13 bases between the germline ends. The CDR3 consists of 16 residues. The germline V gene has CDR1 SGHRS and CDR2 YFSETQ. CDR3: CASSLNWGSTNEKLFF. The CDR3 coding sequence is TGCGCCAGCAGCCTGAACTGGGGTTCAACTAATGAAAAACTGTTTTTT.

The chain carries TRBV5-6 and TRBJ1-1; 10 nucleotides align to TRBD1. Per the germline V gene, CDR1 is SGHDT and CDR2 is YYEEEE. The CDR3 runs 15 residues. The V segment lost 0 bases and the J segment 5 bases; nucleotides outside the gene matches: 4. The CDR3 coding sequence is TGTGCCAGCAGCTTGGGGGACAGGGGAGGGACTGAAGCTTTCTTT. It codes for CASSLGDRGGTEAFF.

This chain connects TRBV4-3 to TRBJ2-7, with 7 bases matching TRBD2. This CDR3 is 15 amino acids long. Germline V gives CDR1 LGHNA, CDR2 YSLEER. J lost 0 bases, V lost 4 bases, and 6 bases had no gene match. Here the CDR3 reads CASSPSGMSSYEQYF. For the CDR3, the DNA is TGCGCCAGCAGCCCCAGCGGGATGAGCTCCTACGAGCAGTACTTC.

This clone was counted once. The J gene is TRBJ2-5, the V gene TRBV2; tentative D call: TRBD1 (5 bases). Looked up from germline, CDR1 is SNHLY and CDR2 is FYNNEI. This CDR3 is 12 amino acids long. V was shortened by 6 bases and J by 5 bases, with 10 bases between the two germline ends. As DNA, the CDR3 is TGTGCCAGCAGCTCAGGGTACGAGACCCAGTACTTC. Translating gives CASSSGYETQYF.

The rearrangement joins TRBV5-5 to TRBJ2-7; 8 bases are a match to TRBD1. The CDR3 covers 13 residues. In germline, CDR1 is SGHKS, CDR2 YYEKEE (reference sequence). The V segment lost 5 bases and the J segment 4 bases; nucleotides outside the gene matches: 5. CDR3 nucleotides: TGTGCCAGCAGGCAGGGGGCGAAATACGAGCAGTACTTC. This encodes CASRQGAKYEQYF.

This chain uses TRBV6-4 with TRBJ1-1; no clear D. Looked up from germline, CDR1 is MRHNA and CDR2 is SNTAGT. The CDR3 sequence is 13 residues long. V lost 4 bases, J lost 6 bases, and 12 bases lay in between. The chain's CDR3 is CASSGGEKSEAFF. In nucleotides, the CDR3 is TGTGCCAGCAGTGGCGGGGAAAAATCTGAAGCTTTCTTT.